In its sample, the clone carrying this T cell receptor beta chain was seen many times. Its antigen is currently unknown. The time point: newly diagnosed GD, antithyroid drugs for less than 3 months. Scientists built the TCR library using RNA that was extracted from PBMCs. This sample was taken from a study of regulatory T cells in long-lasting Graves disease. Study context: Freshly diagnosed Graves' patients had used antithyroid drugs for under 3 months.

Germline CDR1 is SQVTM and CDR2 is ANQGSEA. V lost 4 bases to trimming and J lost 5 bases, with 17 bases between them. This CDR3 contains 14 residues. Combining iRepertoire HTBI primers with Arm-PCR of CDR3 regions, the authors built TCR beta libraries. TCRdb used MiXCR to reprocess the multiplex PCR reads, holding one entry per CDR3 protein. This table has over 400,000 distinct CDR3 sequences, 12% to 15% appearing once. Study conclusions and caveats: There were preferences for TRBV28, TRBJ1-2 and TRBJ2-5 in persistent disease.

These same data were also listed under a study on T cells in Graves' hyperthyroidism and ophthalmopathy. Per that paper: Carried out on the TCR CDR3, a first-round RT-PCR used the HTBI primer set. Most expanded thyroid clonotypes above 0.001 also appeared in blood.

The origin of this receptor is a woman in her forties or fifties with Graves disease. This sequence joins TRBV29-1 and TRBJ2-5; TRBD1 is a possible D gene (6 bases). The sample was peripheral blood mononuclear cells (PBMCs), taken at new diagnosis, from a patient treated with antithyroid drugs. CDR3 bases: TGCAGCGTTGGAACAGGGACGGCCCGCGAGACCCAGTACTTC. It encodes CSVGTGTARETQYF.